Presented here are 8 T cell receptor beta chains from one specimen sequenced in a study of blood T cell repertoires in COVID-19. Data came from immunoSEQ multiplex PCR; TCRdb stores just in-frame clones and leaves some out. This sample has 150,000 or so clones; under 85% occur once, and the top ten carry 10% to 15%. The source material was peripheral blood. All receptors come from a man between 65 and 85 years old who had recovered from COVID-19.

This clone appeared once. The CDR3 loop is CASSLIRQGADTQYF. The CDR3 DNA follows: TGTGCCAGCAGCTTGATACGGCAGGGGGCAGATACGCAGTATTTT. This rearrangement joins TRBV5-5 to TRBJ2-3, with 7 bases aligning to TRBD1. V was clipped by 1 base and J by 4 bases; unmatched bases: 6. Germline V gene lookup returns CDR1 SGHKS and CDR2 YYEKEE (reference sequence). The CDR3 has 15 amino acids.

The chain links TRBV7-2 to TRBJ2-1; TRBD1 agrees at 11 bases. CDR1 is SGHTA and CDR2 is FQGNSA in the germline V gene. This CDR3 has 15 amino acids. V shed 4 bases and J 4 bases; nucleotides not matched to a gene: 3. The CDR3 region has the DNA TGTGCCAGCAGCTCCGGACAGGGGGCTTACAATGAGCAGTTCTTC. Protein: CASSSGQGAYNEQFF.

This clone was recorded once. V is TRBV3-1 (or the pseudogene TRBV3-2) and J is TRBJ2-7; D is perhaps TRBD2 (5 bases). The CDR3 contains 14 residues. The V gene lost 5 bases and the J gene lost 0 bases, with 11 bases spanning the gap. Germline V gene lookup returns CDR1 LGHDT and CDR2 YNNKEL (reference sequence). CDR3 residues: CASSTSISSYEQYF. The CDR3 region has the DNA TGTGCCAGCAGCACTAGTATTTCCTCCTACGAGCAGTACTTC.

V is TRBV21-1 and J is TRBJ2-1; the table's D call of TRBD2 was not tested on the DNA. TRBV21-1 is deemed a pseudogene. The CDR3 contains 16 residues. The DNA of the CDR3 is TGTGCCAGCAGCAAACCCCCTAGCGGGATTAACAATGAGCAGTTCTTC. This codes for CASSKPPSGINNEQFF.

In the case of this clone: This CDR3 is also generated by other DNA sequences in the sample. This chain joins TRBV6-6 and TRBJ2-7, with 9 positions matching TRBD1. The J segment lost 5 bases and the V segment lost 0 bases, leaving 5 bases of the junction unmatched. The V gene's germline CDR1 is MNHNY and CDR2 SVGAGI (reference sequence). The CDR3 sequence is 15 residues long. CDR3 bases: TGTGCCAGCAGTTACTCGGGACAGGGTACCCACGAGCAGTACTTC. Translated: CASSYSGQGTHEQYF.

The V gene is TRBV28, the J gene TRBJ1-5; D perhaps matches TRBD1 (5 bases). With 3 bases removed from V and 0 bases from J, the gap between germline ends came to 9 bases. Germline loops: CDR1 MDHEN, CDR2 SYDVKM. This CDR3 region has 15 residues. The CDR3 region has the DNA TGTGCCAGCAGTTTGTTGGACACTAGCAATCAGCCCCAGCATTTT. Its protein product is CASSLLDTSNQPQHF.

This chain joins TRBV27 and TRBJ2-2; D is undetermined. The V end lost 3 bases, the J end lost 4 bases, and 3 bases lay between the germline ends. The CDR3 sequence is 12 residues long. Per the germline V gene, CDR1 is MNHEY and CDR2 is SMNVEV (reference sequence). The CDR3 is CASSFSTGELFF. In DNA form, the CDR3 reads TGTGCCAGCAGTTTTAGCACCGGGGAGCTGTTTTTT.

V and J are TRBV3-1 (or the pseudogene TRBV3-2) and TRBJ2-7; TRBD1 is a possible D gene (6 bases). This CDR3 is built from 12 residues. Per the germline V gene, CDR1 is LGHDT and CDR2 is YNNKEL (reference sequence). Trimming took off 3 bases at V and 4 bases at J, with 7 bases between the two ends. The CDR3 protein is CASSQTGYEQYF. CDR3 DNA sequence: TGTGCCAGCAGCCAGACAGGTTACGAGCAGTACTTC.